These 6 T cell receptor beta chains were sequenced from one sample in a study of blood T cell repertoires in COVID-19. The data were produced by immunoSEQ multiplex PCR, yet TCRdb's version contains in-frame clones alone and is incomplete. The sample lists 70,000 or so clones; about four fifths were seen once. The sequenced material came from peripheral blood. These receptors all stem from a human donor in a cohort sampled during active COVID-19.

This clone was seen a handful of times. The chain joins TRBV6-5 to TRBJ2-1; 7 nucleotides match TRBD2. The germline gives CDR1 MNHEY, CDR2 SVGAGI. With 8 bases clipped from V and 3 bases from J, the junction kept 7 bases outside the gene matches. The CDR3 length is 14 residues. CDR3: CASGRSGVYNEQFF. As DNA, the CDR3 is TGTGCCAGCGGCCGAAGCGGGGTCTACAATGAGCAGTTCTTC.

This chain links TRBV11-2 with TRBJ2-5, with 8 bases fitting TRBD1. V trimming: 5 bases; J trimming: 0 bases; junction bases outside the gene matches: 11. The germline V gene encodes CDR1 SGHAT and CDR2 FQNNGV. The CDR3 has 17 amino acids. CDR3 DNA sequence: TGTGCCAGCAGCGGAACTAGGGACAGGCCCAACCAAGAGACCCAGTACTTC. As protein: CASSGTRDRPNQETQYF. The entire variable domain, with the rest obtained from reference TRBV11-2 and TRBJ2-5, is as follows: EAGVAQSPRYKIIEKRQSVAFWCNPISGHATLYWYQQILGQGPKLLIQFQNNGVVDDSQLPKDRFSAERLKGVDSTLKIQPAKLEDSAVYLCASSGTRDRPNQETQYFGPGTRLLVL.

The genes are TRBV19 and TRBJ2-3; possibly TRBD1 for D (6 bases). Germline V gives CDR1 LNHDA, CDR2 SQIVND (reference sequence). CDR3 length equals 13 residues. Trimming took off 6 bases at V and 2 bases at J, with 9 bases between the two ends. The CDR3 region is CASRDSFTDTQYF. The CDR3 coding sequence is TGTGCCAGTAGGGACAGCTTCACAGATACGCAGTATTTT. The whole variable domain, filled in from reference TRBV19 and TRBJ2-3, reads DGGITQSPKYLFRKEGQNVTLSCEQNLNHDAMYWYRQDPGQGLRLIYYSQIVNDFQKGDIAEGYSVSREKKESFPLTVTSAQKNPTAFYLCASRDSFTDTQYFGPGTRLTVL.

This clone was detected only a few times. The chain recombines TRBV5-1 with TRBJ1-1; 9 positions match TRBD1. CDR3 length: 14 residues. CDR1 is SGHRS, CDR2 YFSETQ, per germline. After removal of 3 bases from V and 4 bases from J, the junction contained 4 bases not matched to a gene. CDR3 amino acids: CASSSTGGTTEAFF. The CDR3 nucleotides read TGCGCCAGCAGCTCGACAGGGGGGACCACTGAAGCTTTCTTT. The entire variable domain, with the rest obtained from reference TRBV5-1 and TRBJ1-1, is as follows: KAGVTQTPRYLIKTRGQQVTLSCSPISGHRSVSWYQQTPGQGLQFLFEYFSETQRNKGNFPGRFSGRQFSNSRSEMNVSTLELGDSALYLCASSSTGGTTEAFFGQGTRLTVV.

The chain links TRBV11-2 to TRBJ1-1; D call uncertain. With 6 bases removed from V and 1 base from J, the gap between germline ends came to 9 bases. Germline lookup yields CDR1 SGHAT and CDR2 FQNNGV. The length of the CDR3 is 13 residues. The CDR3 bases are TGTGCCAGCAGGTGGTCGGGGAACACTGAAGCTTTCTTT. Protein: CASRWSGNTEAFF.

The chain uses TRBV29-1 and TRBJ1-1; D not resolved. V was cut by 4 bases and J by 0 bases, with 9 bases left in between. The CDR3 totals 13 residues. Germline CDR1 SQVTM, CDR2 ANQGSEA. The CDR3 is CSVVRSMNTEAFF. DNA for the CDR3: TGCAGCGTTGTGCGTTCCATGAACACTGAAGCTTTCTTT. Full variable domain (outside the CDR3, taken from reference TRBV29-1 and TRBJ1-1): SAVISQKPSRDICQRGTSLTIQCQVDSQVTMMFWYRQQPGQSLTLIATANQGSEATYESGFVIDKFPISRPNLTFSTLTVSNMSPEDSSIYLCSVVRSMNTEAFFGQGTRLTVV.